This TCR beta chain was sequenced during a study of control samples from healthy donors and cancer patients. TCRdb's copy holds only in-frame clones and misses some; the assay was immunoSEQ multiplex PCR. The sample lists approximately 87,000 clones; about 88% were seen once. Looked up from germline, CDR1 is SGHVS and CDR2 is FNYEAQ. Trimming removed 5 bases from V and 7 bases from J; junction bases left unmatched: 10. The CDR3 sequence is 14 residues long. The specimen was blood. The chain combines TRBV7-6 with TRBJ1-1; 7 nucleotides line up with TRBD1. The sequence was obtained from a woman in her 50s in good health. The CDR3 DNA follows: TGTGCCAGCAGCGGCTCGGGACAGAAAGTTGAAGCTTTCTTT. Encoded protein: CASSGSGQKVEAFF. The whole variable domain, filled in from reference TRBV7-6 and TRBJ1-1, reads GAGVSQSPRYKVTKRGQDVALRCDPISGHVSLYWYRQALGQGPEFLTYFNYEAQQDKSGLPNDRFSAERPEGSISTLTIQRTEQRDSAMYRCASSGSGQKVEAFFGQGTRLTVV.